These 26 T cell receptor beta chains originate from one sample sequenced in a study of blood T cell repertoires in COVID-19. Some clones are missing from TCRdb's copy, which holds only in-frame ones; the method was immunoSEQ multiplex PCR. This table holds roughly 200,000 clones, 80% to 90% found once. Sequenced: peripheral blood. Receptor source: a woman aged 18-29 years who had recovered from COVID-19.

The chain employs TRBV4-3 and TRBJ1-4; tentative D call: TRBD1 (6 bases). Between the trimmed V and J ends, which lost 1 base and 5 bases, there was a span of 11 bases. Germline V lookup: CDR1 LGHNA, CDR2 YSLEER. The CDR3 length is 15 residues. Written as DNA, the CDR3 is TGCGCCAGCAGCCAAGCAGGGGAGGGGAATGAAAAACTGTTTTTT. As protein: CASSQAGEGNEKLFF.

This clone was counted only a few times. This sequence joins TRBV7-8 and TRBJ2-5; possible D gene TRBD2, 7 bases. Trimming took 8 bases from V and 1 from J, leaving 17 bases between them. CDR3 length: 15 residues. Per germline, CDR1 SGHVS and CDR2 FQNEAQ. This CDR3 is CASLSGGGLQETQYF. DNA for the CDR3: TGTGCCAGCCTAAGCGGCGGGGGCCTCCAAGAGACCCAGTACTTC.

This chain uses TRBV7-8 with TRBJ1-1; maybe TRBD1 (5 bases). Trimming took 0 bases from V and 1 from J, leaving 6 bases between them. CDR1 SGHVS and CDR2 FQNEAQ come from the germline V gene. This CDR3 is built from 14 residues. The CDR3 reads CASSLAGGNTEAFF. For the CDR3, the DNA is TGTGCCAGCAGCTTAGCCGGGGGGAACACTGAAGCTTTCTTT.

DNA for the CDR3: TGTGCCAGCAGCTCAGGACCTGGAGGGGATTTAGGCGGCTACACCTTC. The encoded protein is CASSSGPGGDLGGYTF. The genes are TRBV7-3 and TRBJ1-2; D may be TRBD1 (5 bases). V dropped 4 bases and J dropped 8 bases, with 23 bases sitting between them. The CDR3 covers 16 residues. Looked up from germline, CDR1 is SGHTA and CDR2 is FQGTGA.

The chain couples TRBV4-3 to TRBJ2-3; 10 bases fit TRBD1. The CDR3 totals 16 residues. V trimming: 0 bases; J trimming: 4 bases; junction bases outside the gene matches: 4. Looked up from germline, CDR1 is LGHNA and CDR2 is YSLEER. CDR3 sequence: CASSQERQGAPDTQYF. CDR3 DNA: TGCGCCAGCAGCCAAGAGAGACAGGGGGCACCAGATACGCAGTATTTT.

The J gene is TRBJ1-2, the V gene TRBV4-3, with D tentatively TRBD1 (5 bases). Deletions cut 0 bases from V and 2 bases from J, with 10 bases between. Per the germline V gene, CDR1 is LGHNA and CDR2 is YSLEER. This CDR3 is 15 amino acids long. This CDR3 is CASSQDQGVNYGYTF. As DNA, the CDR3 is TGCGCCAGCAGCCAAGATCAAGGGGTGAACTATGGCTACACCTTC.

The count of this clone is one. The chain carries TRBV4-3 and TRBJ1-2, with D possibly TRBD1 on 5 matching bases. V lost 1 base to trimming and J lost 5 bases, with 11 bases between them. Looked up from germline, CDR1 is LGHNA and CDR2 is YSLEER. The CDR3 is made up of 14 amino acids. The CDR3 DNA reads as TGCGCCAGCAGCCAAGTTCGGGGGTTATATGGCTACACCTTC. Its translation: CASSQVRGLYGYTF.

The CDR3 sequence: CASSQKLAGGLETQYF. CDR3 nucleotides: TGTGCCAGCAGCCAAAAACTAGCGGGGGGGCTTGAGACCCAGTACTTC. The rearrangement uses TRBV7-2 and TRBJ2-5; 13 positions match TRBD2. CDR1 and CDR2 (germline): SGHTA, FQGNSA. V lost 5 bases, J lost 5 bases, and 8 bases stayed unmatched. The CDR3 spans 16 residues.

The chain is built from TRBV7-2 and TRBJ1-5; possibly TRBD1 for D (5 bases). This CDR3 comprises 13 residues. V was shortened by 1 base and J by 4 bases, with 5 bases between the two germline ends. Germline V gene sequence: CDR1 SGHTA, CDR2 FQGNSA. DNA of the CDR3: TGTGCCAGCAGCTTAGGACAGAATCAGCCCCAGCATTTT. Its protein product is CASSLGQNQPQHF. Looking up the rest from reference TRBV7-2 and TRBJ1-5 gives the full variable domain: GAGVSQSPSNKVTEKGKDVELRCDPISGHTALYWYRQSLGQGLEFLIYFQGNSAPDKSGLPSDRFSAERTGGSVSTLTIQRTQQEDSAVYLCASSLGQNQPQHFGDGTRLSIL.

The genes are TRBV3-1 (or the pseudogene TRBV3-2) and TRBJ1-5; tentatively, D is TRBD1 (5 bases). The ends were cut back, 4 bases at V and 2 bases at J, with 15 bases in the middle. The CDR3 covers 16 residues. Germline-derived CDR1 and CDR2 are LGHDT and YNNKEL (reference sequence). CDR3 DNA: TGTGCCAGCAGCCCTCGGGGGGTAAGGGGCAATCAGCCCCAGCATTTT. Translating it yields CASSPRGVRGNQPQHF.

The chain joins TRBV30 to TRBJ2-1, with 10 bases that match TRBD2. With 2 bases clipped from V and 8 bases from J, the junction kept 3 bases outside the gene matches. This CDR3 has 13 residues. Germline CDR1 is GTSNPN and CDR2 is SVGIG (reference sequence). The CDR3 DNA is TGTGCCTGGAGTTATCTAGCGGGAGATGAGCAGTTCTTC. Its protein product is CAWSYLAGDEQFF.

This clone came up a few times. CDR3 sequence: CASSRQGPMNTEAFF. Written as DNA, the CDR3 is TGTGCCAGCAGCCGACAGGGTCCCATGAACACTGAAGCTTTCTTT. This chain links TRBV7-9 with TRBJ1-1, with 7 bases matching TRBD1. J lost 0 bases, V lost 5 bases, and 6 bases had no gene match. Germline CDR1 reads SEHNR; CDR2 reads FQNEAQ (reference sequence). The CDR3 has 15 residues.

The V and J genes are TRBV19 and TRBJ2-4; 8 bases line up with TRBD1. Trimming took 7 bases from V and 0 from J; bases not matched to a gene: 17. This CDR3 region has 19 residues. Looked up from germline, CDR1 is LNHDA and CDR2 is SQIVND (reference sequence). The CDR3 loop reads CASTPGQGRLLLAKNIQYF. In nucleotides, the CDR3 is TGTGCCAGTACCCCCGGACAGGGCCGTTTACTTCTAGCCAAAAACATTCAGTACTTC.

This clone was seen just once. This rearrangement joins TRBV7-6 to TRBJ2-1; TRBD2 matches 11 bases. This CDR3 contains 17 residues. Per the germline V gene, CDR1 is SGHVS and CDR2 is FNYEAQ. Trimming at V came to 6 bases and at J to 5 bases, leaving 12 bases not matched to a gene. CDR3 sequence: CASSSREMGLADNEQFF. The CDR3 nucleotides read TGTGCCAGCAGTAGTCGTGAAATGGGACTAGCGGACAATGAGCAGTTCTTC.

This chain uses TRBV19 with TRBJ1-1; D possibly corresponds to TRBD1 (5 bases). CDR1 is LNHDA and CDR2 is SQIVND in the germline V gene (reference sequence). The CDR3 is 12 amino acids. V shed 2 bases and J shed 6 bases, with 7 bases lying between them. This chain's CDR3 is CASSIRGSEAFF. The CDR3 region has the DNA TGTGCCAGTAGTATACGGGGGTCTGAAGCTTTCTTT. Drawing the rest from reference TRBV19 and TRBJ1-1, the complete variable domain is DGGITQSPKYLFRKEGQNVTLSCEQNLNHDAMYWYRQDPGQGLRLIYYSQIVNDFQKGDIAEGYSVSREKKESFPLTVTSAQKNPTAFYLCASSIRGSEAFFGQGTRLTVV.

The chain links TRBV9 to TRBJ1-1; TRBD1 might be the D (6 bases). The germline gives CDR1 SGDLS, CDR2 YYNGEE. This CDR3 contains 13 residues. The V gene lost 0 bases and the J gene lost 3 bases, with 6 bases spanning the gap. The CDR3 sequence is CASSVGGHTEAFF. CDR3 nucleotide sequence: TGTGCCAGCAGCGTAGGGGGGCACACTGAAGCTTTCTTT.

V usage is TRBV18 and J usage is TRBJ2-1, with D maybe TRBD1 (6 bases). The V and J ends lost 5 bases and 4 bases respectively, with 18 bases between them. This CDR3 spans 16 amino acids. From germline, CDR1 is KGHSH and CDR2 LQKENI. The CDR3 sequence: CASSEIYTRGYNEQFF. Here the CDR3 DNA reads TGTGCCAGCTCAGAGATTTACACAAGGGGGTACAATGAGCAGTTCTTC. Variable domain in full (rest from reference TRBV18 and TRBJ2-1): NAGVMQNPRHLVRRRGQEARLRCSPMKGHSHVYWYRQLPEEGLKFMVYLQKENIIDESGMPKERFSAEFPKEGPSILRIQQVVRGDSAAYFCASSEIYTRGYNEQFFGPGTRLTVL.

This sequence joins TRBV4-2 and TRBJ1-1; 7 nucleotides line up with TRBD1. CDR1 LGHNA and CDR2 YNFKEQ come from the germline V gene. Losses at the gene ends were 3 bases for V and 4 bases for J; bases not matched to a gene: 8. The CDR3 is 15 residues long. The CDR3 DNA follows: TGTGCCAGCAGCCAGCCAGAACCAGGGGGCACTGAAGCTTTCTTT. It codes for CASSQPEPGGTEAFF.

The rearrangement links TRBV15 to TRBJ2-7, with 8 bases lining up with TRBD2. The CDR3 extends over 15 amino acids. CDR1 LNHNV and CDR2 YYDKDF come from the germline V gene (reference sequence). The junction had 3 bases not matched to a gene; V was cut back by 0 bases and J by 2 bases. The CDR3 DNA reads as TGTGCCACCAGCAGAGATCCGGGAGGGACCTACGAGCAGTACTTC. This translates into CATSRDPGGTYEQYF.

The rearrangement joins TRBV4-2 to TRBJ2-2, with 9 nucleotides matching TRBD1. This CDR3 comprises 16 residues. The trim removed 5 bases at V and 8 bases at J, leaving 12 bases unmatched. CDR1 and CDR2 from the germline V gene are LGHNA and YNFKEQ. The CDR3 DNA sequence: TGTGCCAGCAGCGATCCCGGGACAGGGAGTGAGGGGGAGCTGTTTTTT. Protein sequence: CASSDPGTGSEGELFF.

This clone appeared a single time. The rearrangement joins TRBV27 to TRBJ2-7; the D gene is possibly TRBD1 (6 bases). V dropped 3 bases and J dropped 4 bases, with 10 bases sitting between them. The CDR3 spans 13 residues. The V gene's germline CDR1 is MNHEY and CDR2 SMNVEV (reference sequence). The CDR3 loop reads CASSLGARYEQYF. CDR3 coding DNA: TGTGCCAGCAGTTTGGGGGCACGGTACGAGCAGTACTTC.

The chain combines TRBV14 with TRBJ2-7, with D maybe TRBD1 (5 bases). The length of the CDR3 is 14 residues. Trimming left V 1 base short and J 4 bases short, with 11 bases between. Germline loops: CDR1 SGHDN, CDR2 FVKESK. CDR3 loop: CASSQAQGLYEQYF. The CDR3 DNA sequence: TGTGCCAGCAGCCAAGCCCAGGGTCTATACGAGCAGTACTTC.

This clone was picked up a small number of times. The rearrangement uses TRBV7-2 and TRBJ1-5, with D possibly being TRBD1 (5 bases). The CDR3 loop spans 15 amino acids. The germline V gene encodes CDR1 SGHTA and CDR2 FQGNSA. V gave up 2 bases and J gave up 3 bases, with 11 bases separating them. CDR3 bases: TGTGCCAGCAGCTTATGGGGCAGAGCCAATCAGCCCCAGCATTTT. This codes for CASSLWGRANQPQHF.

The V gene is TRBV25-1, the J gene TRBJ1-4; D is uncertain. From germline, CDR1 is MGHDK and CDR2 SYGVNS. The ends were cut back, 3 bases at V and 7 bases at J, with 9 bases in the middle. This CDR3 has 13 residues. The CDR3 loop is CASSENSLEKLFF. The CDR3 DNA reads TGTGCCAGCAGTGAGAACTCACTTGAAAAACTGTTTTTT.

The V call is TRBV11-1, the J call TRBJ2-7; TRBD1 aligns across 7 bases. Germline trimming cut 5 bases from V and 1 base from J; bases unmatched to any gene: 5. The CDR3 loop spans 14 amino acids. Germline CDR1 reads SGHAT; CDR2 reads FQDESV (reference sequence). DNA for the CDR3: TGTGCCAGCAGCGCACGGGGACAGTCCTACGAGCAGTACTTC. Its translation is CASSARGQSYEQYF.

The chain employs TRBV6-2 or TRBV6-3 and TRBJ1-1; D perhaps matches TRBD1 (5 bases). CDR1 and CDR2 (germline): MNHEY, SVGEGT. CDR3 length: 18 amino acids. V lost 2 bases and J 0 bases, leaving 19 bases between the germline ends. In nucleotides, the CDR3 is TGTGCCAGCAGTTACGCCCAGGGAGGAGGATATTTGAACACTGAAGCTTTCTTT. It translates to CASSYAQGGGYLNTEAFF.